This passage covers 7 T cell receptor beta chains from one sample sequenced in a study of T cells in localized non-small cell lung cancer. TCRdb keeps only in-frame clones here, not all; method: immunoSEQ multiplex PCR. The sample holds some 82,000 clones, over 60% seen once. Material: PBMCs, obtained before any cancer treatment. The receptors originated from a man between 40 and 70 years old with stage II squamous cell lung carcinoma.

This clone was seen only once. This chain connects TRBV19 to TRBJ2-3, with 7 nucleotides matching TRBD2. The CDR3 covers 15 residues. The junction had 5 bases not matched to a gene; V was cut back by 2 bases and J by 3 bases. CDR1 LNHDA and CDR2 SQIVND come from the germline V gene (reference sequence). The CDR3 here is CASSIYPGGTDTQYF. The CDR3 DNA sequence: TGTGCCAGTAGTATATATCCGGGGGGTACAGATACGCAGTATTTT.

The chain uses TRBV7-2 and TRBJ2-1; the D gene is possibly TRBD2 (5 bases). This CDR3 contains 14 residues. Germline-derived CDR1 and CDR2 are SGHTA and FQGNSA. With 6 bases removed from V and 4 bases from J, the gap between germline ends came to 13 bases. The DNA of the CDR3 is TGTGCCAGCAGGGAGAGCGGACCTTACAATGAGCAGTTCTTC. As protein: CASRESGPYNEQFF.

The CDR3, as DNA: TGTGCCAGCAGTGTCCAGAGGAACAATGAGCAGTTCTTC. Translating gives CASSVQRNNEQFF. The V call is TRBV11-2, the J call TRBJ2-1; no reliable D call. Germline CDR1 reads SGHAT; CDR2 reads FQNNGV. Trimming took 6 bases from V and 5 from J, leaving 11 bases between them. The CDR3 totals 13 residues.

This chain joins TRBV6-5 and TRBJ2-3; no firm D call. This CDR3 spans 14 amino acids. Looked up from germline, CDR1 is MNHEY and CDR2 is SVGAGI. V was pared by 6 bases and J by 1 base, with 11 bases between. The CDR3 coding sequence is TGTGCCAGCAGGCCCGGGCTTCGCACAGATACGCAGTATTTT. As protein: CASRPGLRTDTQYF.

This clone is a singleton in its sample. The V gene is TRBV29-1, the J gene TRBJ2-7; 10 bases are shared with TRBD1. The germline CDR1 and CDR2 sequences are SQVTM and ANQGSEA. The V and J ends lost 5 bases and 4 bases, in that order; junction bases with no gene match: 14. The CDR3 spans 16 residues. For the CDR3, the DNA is TGCAGCGTTCAGGGACAGGGGCTACATAAGGGATACGAGCAGTACTTC. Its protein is CSVQGQGLHKGYEQYF.

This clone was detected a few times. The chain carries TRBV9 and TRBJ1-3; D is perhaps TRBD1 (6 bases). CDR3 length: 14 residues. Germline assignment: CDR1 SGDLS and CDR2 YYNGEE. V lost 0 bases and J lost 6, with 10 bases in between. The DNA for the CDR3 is TGTGCCAGCAGCGTAGGGACAGAAGTAAACACCATATATTTT. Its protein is CASSVGTEVNTIYF. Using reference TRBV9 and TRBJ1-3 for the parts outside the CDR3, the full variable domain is DSGVTQTPKHLITATGQRVTLRCSPRSGDLSVYWYQQSLDQGLQFLIQYYNGEERAKGNILERFSAQQFPDLHSELNLSSLELGDSALYFCASSVGTEVNTIYFGEGSWLTVV.

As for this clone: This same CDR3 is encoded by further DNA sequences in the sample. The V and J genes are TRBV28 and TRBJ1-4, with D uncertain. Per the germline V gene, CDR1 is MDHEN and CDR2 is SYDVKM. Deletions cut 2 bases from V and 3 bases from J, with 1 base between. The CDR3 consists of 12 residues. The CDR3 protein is CASSLPNEKLFF. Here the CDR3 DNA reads TGTGCCAGCAGTTTACCTAATGAAAAACTGTTTTTT.